These 27 T cell receptor beta chains share one sample of origin, sequenced in a study of CD8+ T cells in alopecia areata. Isolated RNA was reverse transcribed into cDNA used as the sequencing template. TCRdb keeps only in-frame clones here, not all; method: immunoSEQ multiplex PCR. The sample yields some 160,000 clones, roughly 65% seen once. Treatment noted: oral pan-JAK inhibitor, 5-10 mg twice daily. The sequencing used CD4+ T cells sorted from blood, collected at week 4, from a patient treated with tofacitinib. All receptors come from a human donor with alopecia areata.

Points on this clone: Other DNA sequences of this sample code for an identical CDR3. The rearrangement uses TRBV29-1 and TRBJ2-3, with no clear D. With 1 base removed from V and 0 bases from J, the gap between germline ends came to 5 bases. Germline V gene sequence: CDR1 SQVTM, CDR2 ANQGSEA. This CDR3 has 13 amino acids. As DNA, the CDR3 is TGCAGCGTTGAAGTGGGTAGCACAGATACGCAGTATTTT. Amino acid sequence: CSVEVGSTDTQYF.

This rearrangement joins TRBV30 to TRBJ1-6; D unclear. CDR1 and CDR2 from the germline V gene are GTSNPN and SVGIG (reference sequence). Trimming stripped 3 bases from V and 0 bases from J, with 9 bases between. The CDR3 length is 15 residues. CDR3 DNA sequence: TGTGCCTGGAGCCAAAGTAGCTCCTATAATTCACCCCTCCACTTT. It specifies CAWSQSSSYNSPLHF.

This clone was seen only a few times. In DNA, the CDR3 is TGTGCCAGCAGCCCGAGGACAGGGGGAGCTTTCTTT. The encoded protein is CASSPRTGGAFF. The chain links TRBV7-8 to TRBJ1-1; 10 bases are a match to TRBD1. The ends lost 5 bases at V and 10 bases at J; junction bases unmatched: 4. Germline V gene data show CDR1 as SGHVS and CDR2 as FQNEAQ. The length of the CDR3 is 12 residues. The whole variable domain, filled in from reference TRBV7-8 and TRBJ1-1, reads GAGVSQSPRYKVAKRGQDVALRCDPISGHVSLFWYQQALGQGPEFLTYFQNEAQLDKSGLPSDRFFAERPEGSVSTLKIQRTQQEDSAVYLCASSPRTGGAFFGQGTRLTVV.

The chain carries TRBV29-1 and TRBJ2-5; 8 bases fit TRBD1. This CDR3 is 16 amino acids long. Losses at the gene ends were 2 bases for V and 2 bases for J; bases not matched to a gene: 10. Germline V gene data show CDR1 as SQVTM and CDR2 as ANQGSEA. CDR3 in amino acids: CSVEPRGRLGQETQYF. DNA of the CDR3: TGCAGCGTTGAACCCAGGGGGCGATTGGGGCAAGAGACCCAGTACTTC.

This clone was counted between two and nine times. V and J are TRBV5-6 and TRBJ2-3; 9 bases fit TRBD1. The CDR3 runs 16 residues. V dropped 6 bases and J dropped 2; count of bases not matched to a gene: 10. The germline CDR1 and CDR2 sequences are SGHDT and YYEEEE. The CDR3 protein is CASNTPGQGYTDTQYF. The CDR3 bases are TGTGCCAGCAACACTCCGGGACAGGGTTACACAGATACGCAGTATTTT.

This clone was picked up a small number of times. This sequence joins TRBV5-1 and TRBJ2-3; 8 bases map to TRBD1. The germline V gene encodes CDR1 SGHRS and CDR2 YFSETQ. V lost 7 bases and J lost 3; bases outside the gene matches: 10. This CDR3 is built from 15 residues. CDR3 in DNA: TGCGCCAGCGCGCCCTTCCAGGGGGCGACAGATACGCAGTATTTT. Its translation is CASAPFQGATDTQYF. The full variable domain, rest sourced from reference TRBV5-1 and TRBJ2-3, is KAGVTQTPRYLIKTRGQQVTLSCSPISGHRSVSWYQQTPGQGLQFLFEYFSETQRNKGNFPGRFSGRQFSNSRSEMNVSTLELGDSALYLCASAPFQGATDTQYFGPGTRLTVL.

This chain's CDR3 is CASSPNGPANYGYTF. The CDR3 DNA sequence: TGTGCCAGCAGTCCTAACGGGCCGGCAAACTATGGCTACACCTTC. This chain uses TRBV7-8 with TRBJ1-2; D is unresolved. Per germline, CDR1 SGHVS and CDR2 FQNEAQ. With 6 bases removed from V and 2 bases from J, the gap between germline ends came to 16 bases. This CDR3 is 15 amino acids long.

This chain joins TRBV25-1 and TRBJ2-5; unclear D gene. The CDR3 runs to 11 residues. Germline V gene data show CDR1 as MGHDK and CDR2 as SYGVNS. Trimming pared 6 bases from V and 5 bases from J, leaving 7 bases between. In DNA form, the CDR3 reads TGTGCCAGCAGGGACGGGGAGACCCAGTACTTC. This codes for CASRDGETQYF.

The chain carries TRBV5-4 and TRBJ2-2, with 9 bases lining up with TRBD1. Unmatched junction bases numbered 5, after V lost 5 bases and J lost 6 bases. The length of the CDR3 is 14 residues. Germline CDR1 reads SGHNT; CDR2 reads YYREEE (reference sequence). Here the CDR3 DNA reads TGTGCCAGCAGTCACCGGGACAGGGCCGGGGAGCTGTTTTTT. As protein: CASSHRDRAGELFF.

This clone was detected a few times. The rearrangement links TRBV29-1 to TRBJ1-1, with D unclear. The CDR3 is 12 amino acids. Germline V lookup: CDR1 SQVTM, CDR2 ANQGSEA. V was pared by 7 bases and J by 0 bases, with 9 bases between. The CDR3 DNA sequence: TGCAGCGCAAGCGTTCTGAACACTGAAGCTTTCTTT. This gives the protein CSASVLNTEAFF.

This rearrangement joins TRBV30 to TRBJ2-1; D gene unclear. The germline V gene has CDR1 GTSNPN and CDR2 SVGIG (reference sequence). The CDR3 sequence is 13 residues long. Trimming cost V 3 bases and J 5 bases, with 11 bases left between them. Written as DNA, the CDR3 is TGTGCCTGGAGCGTAGGGTACAACAATGAGCAGTTCTTC. This encodes CAWSVGYNNEQFF.

The V and J genes are TRBV29-1 and TRBJ2-1; no clear D. CDR1 and CDR2 from the germline V gene are SQVTM and ANQGSEA. V was pared by 5 bases and J by 6 bases, with 11 bases between. The CDR3 has 12 amino acids. CDR3 in DNA: TGCAGCGTTCAAAGGGTGCCCAATGAGCAGTTCTTC. This translates into CSVQRVPNEQFF.

The CDR3 region is CASSEIGSTQYF. The CDR3 DNA is TGTGCCAGCAGTGAAATCGGAAGTACCCAGTACTTC. The chain links TRBV2 to TRBJ2-5; D unclear. The CDR3 is 12 residues long. V lost 2 bases, J lost 8 bases, and 9 bases lay in between. In germline, CDR1 is SNHLY, CDR2 FYNNEI.

The V call is TRBV7-8, the J call TRBJ2-3, with D tentatively TRBD1 (6 bases). The CDR3 is made up of 15 amino acids. Trimming removed 6 bases from V and 1 base from J, with 14 bases in between. Germline lookup yields CDR1 SGHVS and CDR2 FQNEAQ. The CDR3 nucleotides read TGTGCCAGCAGTTGGAGGACAGCCGGCACAGATACGCAGTATTTT. It yields the protein CASSWRTAGTDTQYF. Full variable domain (outside the CDR3, taken from reference TRBV7-8 and TRBJ2-3): GAGVSQSPRYKVAKRGQDVALRCDPISGHVSLFWYQQALGQGPEFLTYFQNEAQLDKSGLPSDRFFAERPEGSVSTLKIQRTQQEDSAVYLCASSWRTAGTDTQYFGPGTRLTVL.

This clone was recorded a few times. CDR3 residues: CASRQGPGANVLTF. As DNA, the CDR3 is TGCGCCAGCAGGCAGGGGCCTGGGGCCAACGTCCTGACTTTC. The V and J genes are TRBV5-1 and TRBJ2-6; possibly TRBD1 for D (6 bases). This CDR3 is 14 amino acids long. V was pared by 5 bases and J by 2 bases, with 8 bases between. Germline CDR1 is SGHRS and CDR2 is YFSETQ.

This clone was observed a few times. This rearrangement joins TRBV19 to TRBJ2-2; perhaps TRBD1 as D (6 bases). The V gene lost 10 bases and the J gene lost 2 bases, with 14 bases spanning the gap. The CDR3 loop spans 14 amino acids. Looked up from germline, CDR1 is LNHDA and CDR2 is SQIVND (reference sequence). CDR3 in amino acids: CATSQGSNTGELFF. CDR3 nucleotides: TGTGCCACCTCTCAGGGGTCAAACACCGGGGAGCTGTTTTTT. The full variable domain, its missing parts supplied by reference TRBV19 and TRBJ2-2, is DGGITQSPKYLFRKEGQNVTLSCEQNLNHDAMYWYRQDPGQGLRLIYYSQIVNDFQKGDIAEGYSVSREKKESFPLTVTSAQKNPTAFYLCATSQGSNTGELFFGEGSRLTVL.

This clone was recorded only once. The rearrangement uses TRBV29-1 and TRBJ2-5; D is ambiguous. The CDR3 extends over 12 amino acids. CDR1 and CDR2 (germline): SQVTM, ANQGSEA. V lost 4 bases to trimming and J lost 3 bases, with 9 bases between them. In DNA, the CDR3 is TGCAGCGTTGCTGGTTTCGAAGAGACCCAGTACTTC. It translates to CSVAGFEETQYF. Looking up the rest from reference TRBV29-1 and TRBJ2-5 gives the full variable domain: SAVISQKPSRDICQRGTSLTIQCQVDSQVTMMFWYRQQPGQSLTLIATANQGSEATYESGFVIDKFPISRPNLTFSTLTVSNMSPEDSSIYLCSVAGFEETQYFGPGTRLLVL.

At least ten counts were recorded for this clone. The chain links TRBV5-6 to TRBJ1-2; TRBD1 agrees at 8 bases. This CDR3 has 14 residues. The V gene's germline CDR1 is SGHDT and CDR2 YYEEEE. The ends lost 6 bases at V and 4 bases at J; junction bases unmatched: 8. For the CDR3, the DNA is TGTGCCAGCACCCTGCAGGGACAGGTCTATGGCTACACCTTC. Its translation: CASTLQGQVYGYTF.

In this sample, this clone turned up a few times. The V call is TRBV14, the J call TRBJ2-1, with D possibly being TRBD1 (6 bases). The CDR3 runs to 15 residues. V lost 4 bases, J lost 1 base, and 11 bases lay in between. Germline V gene lookup returns CDR1 SGHDN and CDR2 FVKESK. In DNA, the CDR3 is TGTGCCAGCAGCCGACTACAGGGATCCTACAATGAGCAGTTCTTC. It is translated as CASSRLQGSYNEQFF.

The J gene is TRBJ1-3, the V gene TRBV29-1, with unresolved D. The V gene lost 5 bases and the J gene lost 0 bases, with 5 bases spanning the gap. CDR1 is SQVTM, CDR2 ANQGSEA, per germline. The CDR3 extends over 12 amino acids. DNA for the CDR3: TGCAGCGTTTTCAGCTCTGGAAACACCATATATTTT. As protein: CSVFSSGNTIYF.

This clone occurred a few times. V usage is TRBV29-1 and J usage is TRBJ2-1, with 8 bases identical to TRBD2. V gave up 6 bases and J gave up 10 bases; unmatched junction bases: 5. This CDR3 has 11 residues. CDR1 SQVTM and CDR2 ANQGSEA come from the germline V gene. DNA of the CDR3: TGCAGCGTAGCCTCTAGCGGGGAGCAGTTCTTC. It specifies CSVASSGEQFF.

V and J are TRBV7-9 and TRBJ2-7; TRBD2 matches at 11 bases. Losses at the gene ends were 4 bases for V and 2 bases for J; bases not matched to a gene: 1. The CDR3 has 14 amino acids. Germline V gene sequence: CDR1 SEHNR, CDR2 FQNEAQ (reference sequence). The CDR3 here is CASSSLAGAYEQYF. The CDR3 bases are TGTGCCAGCAGCTCACTAGCGGGGGCCTACGAGCAGTACTTC.

This clone was picked up one time. The V and J genes are TRBV6-5 and TRBJ1-1; D unclear. This CDR3 region has 14 residues. Per the germline V gene, CDR1 is MNHEY and CDR2 is SVGAGI. Between the trimmed V and J ends, which lost 4 bases and 4 bases, there was a span of 13 bases. CDR3 sequence reads: CASSLLQSGTEAFF. The CDR3 DNA is TGTGCCAGCAGTTTACTCCAAAGTGGCACTGAAGCTTTCTTT.

This rearrangement joins TRBV7-9 to TRBJ2-5; the D gene is possibly TRBD1 (7 bases). Trimming left V 4 bases short and J 5 bases short, with 17 bases between. This CDR3 contains 15 residues. Germline CDR1 reads SEHNR; CDR2 reads FQNEAQ (reference sequence). The CDR3 here is CASSSRGQPGETQYF. In DNA form, the CDR3 reads TGTGCCAGCAGCTCGCGGGGACAGCCCGGGGAGACCCAGTACTTC.

V usage is TRBV9 and J usage is TRBJ1-1, with D maybe TRBD1 (5 bases). CDR3 length: 14 residues. V was pared by 3 bases and J by 10 bases, with 19 bases between. In germline, CDR1 is SGDLS, CDR2 YYNGEE. CDR3 protein: CASSAGGVWDPAFF. CDR3 bases: TGTGCCAGCAGCGCCGGGGGGGTCTGGGACCCAGCTTTCTTT.

This clone occurred a few times. The chain joins TRBV29-1 to TRBJ2-5; D is uncertain. The V end lost 4 bases, the J end lost 2 bases, and 8 bases lay between the germline ends. There are 12 residues in the CDR3. Looked up from germline, CDR1 is SQVTM and CDR2 is ANQGSEA. This CDR3 reads CSVGTKQETQYF. The CDR3 DNA sequence: TGCAGCGTTGGAACTAAACAAGAGACCCAGTACTTC.

This clone was seen a few times. This rearrangement joins TRBV7-2 to TRBJ2-1; D ambiguous. The V end lost 5 bases, the J end lost 3 bases, and 11 bases lay between the germline ends. Germline V gives CDR1 SGHTA, CDR2 FQGNSA. The length of the CDR3 is 14 residues. CDR3 DNA sequence: TGTGCCAGCAGCACCACCTTAATCTACAATGAGCAGTTCTTC. Its protein is CASSTTLIYNEQFF.